This TCR beta chain was sequenced during a study of cytomegalovirus exposure and HLA in healthy donors. Overall study context: Among the 370 or so donors who were genotyped, 81% fell in the genetic ancestry cluster that is associated with self-reported Caucasian donors.

A remark on this clone: The antigen remains unidentified.

Trimming left V 5 bases short and J 0 bases short, with 11 bases between. The CDR3 covers 14 residues. Germline V gene sequence: CDR1 SNHLY, CDR2 FYNNEI. Overall study results and limits: An analysis that came later showed most CMV-associated TCR beta chains appearing HLA-restricted. Later on, an analysis tied approximately 17,000 TCR beta sequences to HLA alleles at 0.05 false discovery rate.

Although they were nominally healthy when sampled, donors likely had unrecorded immune exposures. The PCR ran on 60 Vbeta and 13 Jbeta primers. TCRdb keeps only in-frame clones here, not all; method: immunoSEQ multiplex PCR. The sample holds 150,000 to 200,000 clones, 55% to 80% seen once. The sequencing sample was made of PBMCs. The rearrangement joins TRBV2 to TRBJ2-7, with D possibly being TRBD1 (5 bases). The origin of this receptor is a woman aged 18-35 years in good health and CMV-seropositive. The CDR3 DNA reads as TGTGCCAGCAGTCGACAGTTGAGCTCCTACGAGCAGTACTTC. Encoded protein: CASSRQLSSYEQYF.